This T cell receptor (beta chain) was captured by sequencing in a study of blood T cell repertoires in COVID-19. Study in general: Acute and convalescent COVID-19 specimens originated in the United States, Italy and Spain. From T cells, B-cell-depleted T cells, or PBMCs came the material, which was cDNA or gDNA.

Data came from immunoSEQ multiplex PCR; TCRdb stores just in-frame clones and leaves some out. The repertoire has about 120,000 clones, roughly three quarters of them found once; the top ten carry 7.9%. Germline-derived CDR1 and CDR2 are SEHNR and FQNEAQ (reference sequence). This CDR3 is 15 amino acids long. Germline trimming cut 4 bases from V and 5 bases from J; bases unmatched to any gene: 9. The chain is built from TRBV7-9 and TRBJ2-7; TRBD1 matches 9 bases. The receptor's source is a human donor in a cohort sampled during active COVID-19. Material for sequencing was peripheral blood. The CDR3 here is CASSSGQGRIHEQYF. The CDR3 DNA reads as TGTGCCAGCAGCTCGGGACAGGGAAGGATCCACGAGCAGTACTTC.